The entry below gives a single TCR beta chain sequence along with its context. Its specific antigen is unknown. Per-base qualities were not stored, and no clone one base away is much larger. This record belongs to a study of cytomegalovirus exposure and HLA in healthy donors (dated by TCRdb to 2017 to 2019). In terms of the full investigation: In an earlier analysis of approximately 640 of the donors, approximately 260 Gb of sequence data and approximately 100 million unique TCR beta sequences from about 179 million T cells were reported. Approximately 300 gigabases of sequencing data and approximately 91 million unique TCR sequences made up an early release that covered approximately 700 HLA-typed donors. The genetic ancestry cluster associated with self-reported Caucasian donors included 65% to 90% of the 300 to 450 genotyped donors. The study aimed to test whether cataloging public T cell receptors could reveal signatures of past pathogen exposure. Using immunosequencing, the study profiled T cell repertoires from 500 to 800 subjects and related those repertoires to cytomegalovirus serostatus. A separate validation cohort of over 95 different subjects was used in addition to the roughly 670-subject first cohort. The study combined high-throughput TCR immunosequencing, statistical association of individual TCRs with disease status, and machine learning to predict cytomegalovirus infection status. A later analysis re-analyzed previously published TCR beta repertoires from hundreds of donors and added high-resolution HLA genotyping to study TCR occurrence patterns. In the later analysis, no new phenotypic data were used to find candidate immune exposures; instead, reliance was placed on TCR beta sequences and their occurrence across donors. To decide whether each TCR beta V gene segment behaved as functional or pseudogenic, an earlier analysis of over 500 of the donors relied on high-throughput TCR beta sequencing. Donor age, sex, ethnicity and CMV serostatus were compiled alongside the repertoire data. A later genetic analysis used genome-wide SNP genotypes for about 55% of the 666 donors, treating that subset as a discovery cohort. All discovery cohort repertoires had been generated using a single sequencing platform. HLA typing covered class I and class II loci at four-digit resolution. Typing coverage varied by locus: roughly 620-640 donors for A, B, C, DRB1 and DQB1; more than 500 for DQA1; over 600 for DPA1; approximately 450 for DPB1. Five DR-DQ haplotypes were treated as single units for association and clustering because of strong linkage in the cohort. Across roughly 420 genotyped donors of the cohort, an average of 235,054 unique TCR beta nucleotide sequences per donor were sequenced, and about a sixth of those sequences were non-productive. Points the paper makes about the study in general: According to a later analysis, TCR association rates differed among HLA loci, with DRB1 alleles showing the most associated TCRs and HLA-C alleles showing the fewest. A later genetic analysis associated a missense DCLRE1C variant with V-gene and J-gene trimming of TCR beta chains, and an independent cohort replicated the association. According to a later analysis, most CMV-associated TCR beta chains appeared to be HLA-restricted, and the HLA associations seemed to be driven largely by CMV exposure. The study gave a list of some 150 TCR beta chains associated with cytomegalovirus. Cytomegalovirus status was reported to be diagnosed by the classifier with high specificity and sensitivity in both the original and validation cohorts. A later analysis associated 16,951 TCR beta sequences with specific HLA alleles at a false discovery rate of 0.05. The presence/absence analyses assumed that sequencing depth was roughly uniform across donors, and that assumption may not be true. Across donors, most TCR sequences were observed very rarely, whereas some public TCRs were present in many individuals. The earlier analysis of 587 of the donors excluded some 15 rarely observed V segments, including chromosome 9 orphons, because counts were too low. An earlier analysis of approximately 590 of the donors showed that most TCR beta V segments appeared in productive rearrangements either about 90% or about 30% of the time, which broadly matched IMGT annotations. Linkage disequilibrium might explain the correlated functional status among segregating V segments, but an unknown experimental factor could not be ruled out. A further reported finding was that TCR beta sequences accurately predicted the HLA-A and HLA-B alleles for most subjects in the first cohort. In a later genetic analysis, fewer N-insertions in productive TCRs were reported among donors in an Asian-associated ancestry cluster than the approximately 670-donor mean. Only TCR beta chains were sequenced in this cohort, and the absence of alpha or paired-chain data limited detectable features. In vitro tests confirmed that a few of the cytomegalovirus-associated TCR beta chains recognize cytomegalovirus antigens. Because HLA typing was missing for some donors at each locus, association tests included only the typed subset. Strong co-occurrence of HLA alleles, especially DR and DQ, made assigning TCR associations to individual alleles difficult. Immune exposure information for the cohort was limited to CMV serostatus. The authors suggested that the approach could potentially be generalized to other disease states and immunological phenotypes. A group of highly shared sequence variants was considered likely to be a technical artifact of the sequencing pipeline. In a later analysis, several top co-occurrence clusters were reported to appear linked to parvovirus B19, influenza, CMV and Epstein-Barr virus. Compared with equally common non-associated chains, HLA-associated TCR beta chains in a later analysis were more clonally expanded and had lower generation probabilities.

The cohort was made up of approximately 670 healthy bone marrow donors. At the time of sampling, all cohort members were nominally healthy, though unrecorded immune exposures were likely present. The donor tested CMV seronegative, placing the donor among the 300 to 450 seronegative members of the cohort. Each donor provided a peripheral blood sample, and peripheral blood mononuclear cells were used for TCR beta sequencing. The Qiagen DNeasy Blood Extraction Kit was used to extract genomic DNA from the blood cell samples. Receptor libraries were prepared by the immunoSEQ multiplex PCR assay. For the multiplex PCR, a mixture combining 60 forward primers for TCR Vbeta segments and 13 reverse primers for TCR Jbeta segments was used. The CDR3 region of rearranged TCR beta genes was amplified from genomic DNA with a multiplex PCR assay. On the Illumina HiSeq System, the amplified TCR beta libraries were sequenced as 87-base-pair reads. On the authors' methods: A later analysis counted some 74 million unique TCR beta chains across the 666 repertoires, and roughly 10 million of these chains were shared by at least two donors. Raw reads were error-corrected and collapsed into unique sequences by a nearest-neighbor algorithm in which closely related sequences were merged to remove PCR and sequencing errors. CDR3 sequences were aligned to IMGT reference sequences to assign V, D and J gene segments. For a sequence to be retained, a match of at least six nucleotides was required to both a V gene segment and a J gene segment. Rearrangements were classified as productive when the CDR3 lacked stop codons and remained in frame with V and J, and all other rearrangements were classified as non-productive. CDR3 was defined according to IMGT convention as the region running from the second conserved V-encoded cysteine to the conserved J-encoded phenylalanine. In an earlier analysis of approximately 500 of the donors, sequences lacking an unambiguous match to a single V gene segment were excluded. An earlier analysis of fewer than 750 of the donors classified V segments as functional when productive rearrangements were above 56.7% and as segregating when the standard deviation between donors was above 5%. To diagnose cytomegalovirus status from the catalog of TCR beta chain sequences, a statistical classification framework was built. In a later analysis, TCR nucleotide sequences were compared against IMGT/GENE-DB human TR gene sequences so that V and J genes could be assigned. The TCRdist pipeline was used in a later analysis to assign CDR3 sequences and most-parsimonious VDJ recombination scenarios. In a later analysis, each TCR beta chain was defined by its CDR3 amino acid sequence together with its V-gene family, and reads without a unique V-gene family were excluded. A later analysis removed nearly 600 highly shared, low-generation-probability nucleotide sequences to deal with suspected cross-contamination and a sequencing artifact. In a later analysis, a clonal expansion index was calculated for each public chain from normalized within-repertoire ranks of inferred template counts. A later analysis computed generation probabilities with a VDJ recombination model fitted to out-of-frame rearrangements, and checked the results against IGoR. In a later analysis, TCR-TCR, TCR-HLA and TCR-CMV co-occurrence was scored with hypergeometric tests, and a repertoire-size bias correction was applied to TCR pairs. False discovery rates were estimated in a later analysis by permuting HLA or CMV assignments 20 times. A later analysis grouped co-occurring TCRs with DBSCAN, adding TCRdist sequence similarity when clustering within HLA-allele-positive subsets. Co-occurrence clustering excluded repertoires with fewer than 30,000 or more than 120,000 public chains, plus five with anomalous nucleotide sharing. Sourced from immuneACCESS, this table was stored by TCRdb with only in-frame sequences that have V and J called. A share of the clones is absent; for the studies checked, an unresolved V gene accounts for under half, and the remainder has no known explanation. That table furnishes V, J and clone size, whereas the DNA furnished D and trimming. This sample is represented by over 90,000 clones; around 64% of them were singletons. Roughly 3.2% of the sample is held by the ten biggest clonotypes.

The sequenced sample was PBMCs. The receptor comes from a man aged 55 to 70 in good health and CMV-seronegative.

The nucleotide sequence is TGTGCCAGCAGTTCGAGTTACGGGGAGCTGTTTTTT. It specifies CASSSSYGELFF. The rearranged chain carries TRBV28 and TRBJ2-2, with the D gene not confidently named. V and J are truncated by 4 bases and 7 bases respectively, leaving an intervening sequence of 7 bases. From its cysteine to its phenylalanine, the CDR3 spans 12 amino acids. Just CDR3 DNA is preserved here, 36 bases in frame from base 1. The germline V gene supplies CDR1 MDHEN and CDR2 SYDVKM. Outside the CDR3, residues come from the reference TRBV28 and TRBJ2-2 proteins, so the full variable domain is: DVKVTQSSRYLVKRTGEKVFLECVQDMDHENMFWYRQDPGLGLRLIYFSYDVKMKEKGDIPEGYSVSREKKERFSLILESASTNQTSMYLCASSSSYGELFFGEGSRLTVL.